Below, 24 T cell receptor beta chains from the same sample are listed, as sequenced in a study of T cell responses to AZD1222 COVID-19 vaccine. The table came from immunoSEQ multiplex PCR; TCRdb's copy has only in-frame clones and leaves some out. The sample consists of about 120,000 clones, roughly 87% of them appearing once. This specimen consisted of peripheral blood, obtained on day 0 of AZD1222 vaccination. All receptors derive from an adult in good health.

The CDR3 sequence is CASSVGQGQANTEAFF. CDR3 bases: TGTGCCAGCAGCGTAGGCCAAGGACAGGCGAACACTGAAGCTTTCTTT. The chain recombines TRBV9 with TRBJ1-1; 7 bases are a match to TRBD1. CDR1 SGDLS and CDR2 YYNGEE come from the germline V gene. The CDR3 covers 16 residues. With 0 bases clipped from V and 1 base from J, the junction kept 6 bases outside the gene matches.

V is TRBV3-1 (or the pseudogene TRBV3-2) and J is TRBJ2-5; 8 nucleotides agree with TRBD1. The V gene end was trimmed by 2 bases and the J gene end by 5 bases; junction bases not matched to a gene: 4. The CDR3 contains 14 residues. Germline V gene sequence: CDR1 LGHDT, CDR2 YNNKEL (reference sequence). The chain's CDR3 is CASSQTGGRETQYF. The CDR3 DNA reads TGTGCCAGCAGCCAAACAGGGGGAAGGGAGACCCAGTACTTC.

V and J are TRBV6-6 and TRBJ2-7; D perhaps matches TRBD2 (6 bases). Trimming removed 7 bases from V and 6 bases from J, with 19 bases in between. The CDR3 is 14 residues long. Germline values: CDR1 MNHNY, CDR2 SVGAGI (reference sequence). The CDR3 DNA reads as TGTGCCAGCACCCTAGAAGGGACTTTAGGCGAGCAGTACTTC. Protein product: CASTLEGTLGEQYF.

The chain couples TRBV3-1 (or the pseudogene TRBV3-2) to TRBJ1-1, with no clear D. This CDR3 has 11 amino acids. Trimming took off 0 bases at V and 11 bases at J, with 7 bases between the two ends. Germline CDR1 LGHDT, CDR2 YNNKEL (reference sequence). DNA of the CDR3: TGTGCCAGCAGCCAAGATAAAGAGGCTTTCTTT. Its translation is CASSQDKEAFF.

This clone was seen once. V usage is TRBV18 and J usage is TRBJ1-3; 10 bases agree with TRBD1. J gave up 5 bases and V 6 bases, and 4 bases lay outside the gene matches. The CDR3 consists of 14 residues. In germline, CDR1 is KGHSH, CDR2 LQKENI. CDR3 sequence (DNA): TGTGCCAGCTCCCCGGGACAGGGGAGAAACACCATATATTTT. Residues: CASSPGQGRNTIYF.

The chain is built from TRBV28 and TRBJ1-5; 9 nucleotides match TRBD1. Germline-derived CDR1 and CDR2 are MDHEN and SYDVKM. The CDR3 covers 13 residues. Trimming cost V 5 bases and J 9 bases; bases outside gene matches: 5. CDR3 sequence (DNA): TGTGCCAGCAGTACTACAGGGGGCCGGCCCCAGCATTTT. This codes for CASSTTGGRPQHF. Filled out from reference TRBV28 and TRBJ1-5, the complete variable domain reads DVKVTQSSRYLVKRTGEKVFLECVQDMDHENMFWYRQDPGLGLRLIYFSYDVKMKEKGDIPEGYSVSREKKERFSLILESASTNQTSMYLCASSTTGGRPQHFGDGTRLSIL.

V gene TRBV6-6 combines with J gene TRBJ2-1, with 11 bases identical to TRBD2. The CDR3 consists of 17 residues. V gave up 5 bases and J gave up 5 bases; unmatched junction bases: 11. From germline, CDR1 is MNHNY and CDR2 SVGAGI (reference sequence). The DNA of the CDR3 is TGTGCCAGCAGTCCACTAGCGGGAGCGTATGTTCACAATGAGCAGTTCTTC. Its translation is CASSPLAGAYVHNEQFF.

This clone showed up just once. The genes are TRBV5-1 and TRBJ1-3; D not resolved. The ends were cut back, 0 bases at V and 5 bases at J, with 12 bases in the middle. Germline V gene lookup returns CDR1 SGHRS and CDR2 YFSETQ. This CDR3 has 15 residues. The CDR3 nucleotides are TGCGCCAGCAGCTTGGAGTATACTTCTCGAAACACCATATATTTT. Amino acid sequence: CASSLEYTSRNTIYF.

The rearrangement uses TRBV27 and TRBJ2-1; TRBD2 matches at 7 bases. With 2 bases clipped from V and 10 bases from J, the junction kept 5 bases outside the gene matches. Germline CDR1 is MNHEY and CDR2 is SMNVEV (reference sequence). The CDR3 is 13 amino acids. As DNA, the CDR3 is TGTGCCAGCAGTTTAGCGGGGGACGGGGAGCAGTTCTTC. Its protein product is CASSLAGDGEQFF.

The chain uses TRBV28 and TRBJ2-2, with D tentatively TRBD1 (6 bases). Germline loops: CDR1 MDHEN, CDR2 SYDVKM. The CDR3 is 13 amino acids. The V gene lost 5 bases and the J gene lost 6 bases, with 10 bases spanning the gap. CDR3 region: CASSPGQPGELFF. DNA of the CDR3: TGTGCCAGCAGTCCCGGACAGCCCGGGGAGCTGTTTTTT.

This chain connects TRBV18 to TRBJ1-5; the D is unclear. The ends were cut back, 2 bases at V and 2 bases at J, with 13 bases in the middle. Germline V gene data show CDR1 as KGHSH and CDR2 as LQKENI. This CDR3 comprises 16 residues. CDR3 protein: CASSPVGVWGNQPQHF. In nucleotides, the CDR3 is TGTGCCAGCTCACCAGTTGGGGTTTGGGGCAATCAGCCCCAGCATTTT.

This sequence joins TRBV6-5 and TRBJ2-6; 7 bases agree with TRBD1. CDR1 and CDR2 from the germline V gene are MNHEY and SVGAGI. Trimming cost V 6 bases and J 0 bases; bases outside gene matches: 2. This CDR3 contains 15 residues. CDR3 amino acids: CASSDRASGANVLTF. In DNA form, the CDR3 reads TGTGCCAGCAGCGACAGGGCCTCTGGGGCCAACGTCCTGACTTTC.

The CDR3 bases are TGTGCCACCAGTGCCGGATCCGGGACAAGTGATGGCTACACCTTC. Translated: CATSAGSGTSDGYTF. This chain joins TRBV24-1 and TRBJ1-2; possible D gene TRBD1, 6 bases. The CDR3 loop spans 15 amino acids. CDR1 and CDR2 from the germline V gene are KGHDR and SFDVKD. Trimming left V 5 bases short and J 6 bases short, with 18 bases between.

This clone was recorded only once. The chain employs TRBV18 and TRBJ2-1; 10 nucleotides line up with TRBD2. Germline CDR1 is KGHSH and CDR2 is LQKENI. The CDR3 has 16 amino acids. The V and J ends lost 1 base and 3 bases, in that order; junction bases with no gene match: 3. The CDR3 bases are TGTGCCAGCTCACCACGGCTAGCGGGAGACTACAATGAGCAGTTCTTC. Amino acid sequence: CASSPRLAGDYNEQFF.

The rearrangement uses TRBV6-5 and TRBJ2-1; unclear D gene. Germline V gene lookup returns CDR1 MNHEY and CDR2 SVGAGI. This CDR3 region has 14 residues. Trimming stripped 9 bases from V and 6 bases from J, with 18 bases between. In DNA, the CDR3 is TGTGCCAGTGGAAGTTTGGGTGAATCCAATGAGCAGTTCTTC. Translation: CASGSLGESNEQFF.

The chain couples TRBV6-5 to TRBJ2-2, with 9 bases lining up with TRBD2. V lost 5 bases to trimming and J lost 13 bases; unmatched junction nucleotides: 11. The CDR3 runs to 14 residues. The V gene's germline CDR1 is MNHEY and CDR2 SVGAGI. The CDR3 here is CASSIGTAGGGLFF. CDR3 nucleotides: TGTGCCAGCAGTATCGGGACAGCGGGGGGTGGGCTGTTTTTT.

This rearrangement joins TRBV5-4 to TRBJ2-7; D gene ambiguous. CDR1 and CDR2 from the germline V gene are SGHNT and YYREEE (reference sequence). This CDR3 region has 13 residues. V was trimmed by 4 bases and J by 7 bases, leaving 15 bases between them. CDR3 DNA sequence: TGTGCCAGCAGCCGGTACGACCCGTGGGAGCAGTACTTC. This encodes CASSRYDPWEQYF.

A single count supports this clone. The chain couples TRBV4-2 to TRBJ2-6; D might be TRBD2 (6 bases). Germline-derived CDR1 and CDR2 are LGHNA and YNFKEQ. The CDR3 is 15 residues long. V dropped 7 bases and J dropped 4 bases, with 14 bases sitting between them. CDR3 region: CASNRDGGGANVLTF. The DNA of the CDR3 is TGTGCCAGCAATAGGGATGGAGGGGGGGCCAACGTCCTGACTTTC.

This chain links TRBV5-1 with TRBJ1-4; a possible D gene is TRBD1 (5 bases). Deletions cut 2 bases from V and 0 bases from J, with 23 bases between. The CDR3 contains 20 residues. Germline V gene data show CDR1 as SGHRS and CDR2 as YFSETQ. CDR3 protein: CASSLGRVPTFGPTNEKLFF. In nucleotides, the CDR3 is TGCGCCAGCAGCTTAGGCAGGGTCCCTACCTTTGGTCCAACTAATGAAAAACTGTTTTTT.

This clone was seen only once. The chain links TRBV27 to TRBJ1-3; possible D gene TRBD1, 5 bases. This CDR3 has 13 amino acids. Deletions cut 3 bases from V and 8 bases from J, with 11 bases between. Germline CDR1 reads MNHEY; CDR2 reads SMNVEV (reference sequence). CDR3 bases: TGTGCCAGCAGTTTTGGGCAGGGAGACACCATATATTTT. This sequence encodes CASSFGQGDTIYF.

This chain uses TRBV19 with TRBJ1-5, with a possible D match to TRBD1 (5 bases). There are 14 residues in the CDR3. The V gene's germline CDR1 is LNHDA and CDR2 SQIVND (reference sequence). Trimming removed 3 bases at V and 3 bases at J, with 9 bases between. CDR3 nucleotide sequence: TGTGCCAGTAGTATGGGGCAGCTCAATCAGCCCCAGCATTTT. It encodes CASSMGQLNQPQHF.

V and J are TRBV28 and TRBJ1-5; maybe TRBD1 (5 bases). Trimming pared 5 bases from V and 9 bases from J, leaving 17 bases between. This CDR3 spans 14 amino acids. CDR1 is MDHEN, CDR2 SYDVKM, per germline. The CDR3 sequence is CASSTGGRVMPQHF. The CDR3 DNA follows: TGTGCCAGCAGTACAGGTGGCCGGGTTATGCCCCAGCATTTT.

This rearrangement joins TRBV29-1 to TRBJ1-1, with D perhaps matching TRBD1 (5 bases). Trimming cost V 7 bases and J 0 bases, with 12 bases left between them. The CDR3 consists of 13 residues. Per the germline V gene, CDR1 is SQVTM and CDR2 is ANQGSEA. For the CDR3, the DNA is TGCAGCGACCGGGACGGTATGAACACTGAAGCTTTCTTT. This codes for CSDRDGMNTEAFF.

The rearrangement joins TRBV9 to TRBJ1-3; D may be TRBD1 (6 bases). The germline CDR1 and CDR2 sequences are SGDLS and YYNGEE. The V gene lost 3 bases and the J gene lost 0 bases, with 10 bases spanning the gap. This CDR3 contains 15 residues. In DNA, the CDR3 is TGTGCCAGCAGCGCAGGGGTCCTCTCTGGAAACACCATATATTTT. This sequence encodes CASSAGVLSGNTIYF. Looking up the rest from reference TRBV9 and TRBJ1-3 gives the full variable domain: DSGVTQTPKHLITATGQRVTLRCSPRSGDLSVYWYQQSLDQGLQFLIQYYNGEERAKGNILERFSAQQFPDLHSELNLSSLELGDSALYFCASSAGVLSGNTIYFGEGSWLTVV.